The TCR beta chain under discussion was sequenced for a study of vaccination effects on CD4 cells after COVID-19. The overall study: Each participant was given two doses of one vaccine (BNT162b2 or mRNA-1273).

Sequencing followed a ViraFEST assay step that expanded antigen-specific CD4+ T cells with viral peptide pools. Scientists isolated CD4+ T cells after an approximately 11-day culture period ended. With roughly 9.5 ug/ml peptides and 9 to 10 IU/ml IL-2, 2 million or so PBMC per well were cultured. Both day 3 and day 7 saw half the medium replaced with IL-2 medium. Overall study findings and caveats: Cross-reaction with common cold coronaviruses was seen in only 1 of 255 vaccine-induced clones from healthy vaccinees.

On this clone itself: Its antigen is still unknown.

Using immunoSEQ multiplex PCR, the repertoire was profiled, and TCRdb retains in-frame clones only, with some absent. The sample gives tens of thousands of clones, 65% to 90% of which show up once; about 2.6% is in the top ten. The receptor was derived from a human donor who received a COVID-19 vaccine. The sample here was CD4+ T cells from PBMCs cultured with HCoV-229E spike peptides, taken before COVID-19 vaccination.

The DNA for the CDR3 is TGTGCCAGCAGCGACGTCGGTCCGAACACTGAAGCTTTCTTT. Translating it yields CASSDVGPNTEAFF. V usage is TRBV6-2 or TRBV6-3 and J usage is TRBJ1-1; unclear D gene. From germline, CDR1 is MNHEY and CDR2 SVGEGT. V was clipped by 6 bases and J by 1 base, with 12 bases between them. The CDR3 has 14 amino acids.